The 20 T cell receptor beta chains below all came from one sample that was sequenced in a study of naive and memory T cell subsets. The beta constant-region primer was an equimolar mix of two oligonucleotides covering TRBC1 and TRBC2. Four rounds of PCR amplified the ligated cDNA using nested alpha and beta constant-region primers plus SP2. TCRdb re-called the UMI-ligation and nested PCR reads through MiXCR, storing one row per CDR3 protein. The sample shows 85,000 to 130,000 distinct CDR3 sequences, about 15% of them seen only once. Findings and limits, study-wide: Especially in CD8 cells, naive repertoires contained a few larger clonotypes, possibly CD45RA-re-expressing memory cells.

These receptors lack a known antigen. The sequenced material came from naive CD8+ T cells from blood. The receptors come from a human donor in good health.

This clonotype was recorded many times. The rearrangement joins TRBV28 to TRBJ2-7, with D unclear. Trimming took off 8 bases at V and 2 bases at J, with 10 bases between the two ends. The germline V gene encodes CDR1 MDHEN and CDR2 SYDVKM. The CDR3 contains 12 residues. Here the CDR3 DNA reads TGTGCCAGCTATGGAATACCCTACGAGCAGTACTTC. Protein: CASYGIPYEQYF.

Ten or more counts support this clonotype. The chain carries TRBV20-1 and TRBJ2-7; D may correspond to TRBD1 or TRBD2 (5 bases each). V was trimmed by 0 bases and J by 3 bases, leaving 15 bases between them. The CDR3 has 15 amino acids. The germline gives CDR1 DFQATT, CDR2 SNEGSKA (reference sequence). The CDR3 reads CSAREGDRGNYEQYF. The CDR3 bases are TGCAGTGCTAGAGAGGGGGACCGCGGAAACTACGAGCAGTACTTC.

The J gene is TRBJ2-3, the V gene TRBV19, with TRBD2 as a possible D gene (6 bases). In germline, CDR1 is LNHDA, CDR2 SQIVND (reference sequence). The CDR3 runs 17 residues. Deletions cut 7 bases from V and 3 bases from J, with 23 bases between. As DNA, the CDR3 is TGTGCCAGTACTAATGGGTCCAAATCGGGAGTGACAGATACGCAGTATTTT. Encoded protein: CASTNGSKSGVTDTQYF.

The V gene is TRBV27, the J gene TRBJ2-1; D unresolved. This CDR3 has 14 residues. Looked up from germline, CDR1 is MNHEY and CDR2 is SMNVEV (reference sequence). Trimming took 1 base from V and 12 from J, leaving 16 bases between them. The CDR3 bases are TGTGCCAGCAGTTTATATGGTCGTCCAAAGGGGCAGTTCTTC. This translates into CASSLYGRPKGQFF.

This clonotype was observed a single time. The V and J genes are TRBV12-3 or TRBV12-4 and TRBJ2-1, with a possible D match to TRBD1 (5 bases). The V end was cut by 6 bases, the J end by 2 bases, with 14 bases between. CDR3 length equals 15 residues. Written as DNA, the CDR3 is TGTGCCAGCAGGGAAGGCATGGGGCCCTACAATGAGCAGTTCTTC. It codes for CASREGMGPYNEQFF.

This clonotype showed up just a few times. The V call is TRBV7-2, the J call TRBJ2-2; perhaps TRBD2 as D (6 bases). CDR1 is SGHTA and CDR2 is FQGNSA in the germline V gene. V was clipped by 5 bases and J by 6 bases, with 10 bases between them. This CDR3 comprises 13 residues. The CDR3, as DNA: TGTGCCAGCAGCCCGACGGGGGCCGGGGAGCTGTTTTTT. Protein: CASSPTGAGELFF. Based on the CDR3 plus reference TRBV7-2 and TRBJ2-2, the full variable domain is GAGVSQSPSNKVTEKGKDVELRCDPISGHTALYWYRQSLGQGLEFLIYFQGNSAPDKSGLPSDRFSAERTGGSVSTLTIQRTQQEDSAVYLCASSPTGAGELFFGEGSRLTVL.

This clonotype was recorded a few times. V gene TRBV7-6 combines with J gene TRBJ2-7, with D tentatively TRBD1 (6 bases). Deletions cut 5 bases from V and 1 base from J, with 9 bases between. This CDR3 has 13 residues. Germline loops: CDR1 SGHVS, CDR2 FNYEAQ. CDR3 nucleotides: TGTGCCAGCAGCCATGGACAGTCCTACGAGCAGTACTTC. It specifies CASSHGQSYEQYF.

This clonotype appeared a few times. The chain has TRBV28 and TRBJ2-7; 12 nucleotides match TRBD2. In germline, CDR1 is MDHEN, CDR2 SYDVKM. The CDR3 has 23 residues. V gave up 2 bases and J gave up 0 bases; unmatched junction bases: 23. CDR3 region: CASSLDFSQGATSGGWGSYEQYF. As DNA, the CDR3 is TGTGCCAGCAGTTTAGATTTCTCACAGGGGGCGACTAGCGGGGGCTGGGGCTCCTACGAGCAGTACTTC.

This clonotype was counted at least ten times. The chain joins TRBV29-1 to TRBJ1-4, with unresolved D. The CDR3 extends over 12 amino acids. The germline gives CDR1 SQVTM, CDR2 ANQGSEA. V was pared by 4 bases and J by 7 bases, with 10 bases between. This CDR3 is CSVVQEREKLFF. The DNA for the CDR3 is TGCAGCGTTGTCCAGGAACGTGAAAAACTGTTTTTT.

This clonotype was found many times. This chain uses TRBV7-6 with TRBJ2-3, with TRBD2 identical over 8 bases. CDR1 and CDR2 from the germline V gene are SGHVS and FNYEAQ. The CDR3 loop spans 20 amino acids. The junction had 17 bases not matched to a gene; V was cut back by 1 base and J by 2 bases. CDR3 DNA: TGTGCCAGCAGCTTAGGGCGAGGGATAAACCTAGCGGGTCACACAGATACGCAGTATTTT. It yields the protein CASSLGRGINLAGHTDTQYF.

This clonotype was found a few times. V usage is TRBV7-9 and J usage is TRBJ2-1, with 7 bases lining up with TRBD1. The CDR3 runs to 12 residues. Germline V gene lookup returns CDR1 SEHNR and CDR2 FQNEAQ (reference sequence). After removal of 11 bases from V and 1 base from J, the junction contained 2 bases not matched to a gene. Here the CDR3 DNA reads TGTGCCGGGGACAGTTCCTACAATGAGCAGTTCTTC. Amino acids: CAGDSSYNEQFF.

CDR3 region: CASRSQGNEQFF. The CDR3 nucleotides read TGTGCCAGCAGGAGTCAGGGCAATGAGCAGTTCTTC. V usage is TRBV5-4 and J usage is TRBJ2-1; maybe TRBD1 (5 bases). Germline V gives CDR1 SGHNT, CDR2 YYREEE (reference sequence). The length of the CDR3 is 12 residues. With 5 bases removed from V and 6 bases from J, the gap between germline ends came to 9 bases.

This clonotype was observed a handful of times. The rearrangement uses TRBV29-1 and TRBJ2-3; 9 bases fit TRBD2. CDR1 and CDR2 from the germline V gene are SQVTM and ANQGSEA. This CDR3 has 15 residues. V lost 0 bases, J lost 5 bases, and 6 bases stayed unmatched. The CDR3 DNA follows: TGCAGCGTTGAAGATCGAGGAGCGGGGGGAGATACGCAGTATTTT. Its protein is CSVEDRGAGGDTQYF.

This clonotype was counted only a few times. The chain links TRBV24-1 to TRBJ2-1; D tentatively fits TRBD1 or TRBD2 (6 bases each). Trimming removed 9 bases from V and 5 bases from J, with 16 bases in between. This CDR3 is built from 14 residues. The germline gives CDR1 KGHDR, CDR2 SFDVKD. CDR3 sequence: CATRGLGLDNEQFF. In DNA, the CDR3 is TGTGCCACCCGGGGGCTCGGGTTAGACAATGAGCAGTTCTTC.

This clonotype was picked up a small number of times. The CDR3 protein is CASLSSGYNEQFF. The CDR3 DNA reads as TGTGCCAGCTTGTCCAGCGGATACAATGAGCAGTTCTTC. The rearrangement joins TRBV12-3 or TRBV12-4 to TRBJ2-1; possible D gene TRBD2, 5 bases. The V and J ends lost 8 bases and 4 bases respectively, with 12 bases between them. This CDR3 comprises 13 residues.

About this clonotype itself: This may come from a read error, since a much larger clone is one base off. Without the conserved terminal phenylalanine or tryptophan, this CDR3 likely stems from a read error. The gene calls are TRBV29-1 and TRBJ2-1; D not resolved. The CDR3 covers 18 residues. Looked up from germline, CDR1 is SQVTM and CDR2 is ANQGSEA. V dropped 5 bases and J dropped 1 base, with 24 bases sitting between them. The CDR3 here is CSVLALLGHLSSYNEQFL. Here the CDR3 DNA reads TGCAGCGTTCTGGCTCTTCTTGGCCACCTGTCTTCCTACAATGAGCAGTTCCTC.

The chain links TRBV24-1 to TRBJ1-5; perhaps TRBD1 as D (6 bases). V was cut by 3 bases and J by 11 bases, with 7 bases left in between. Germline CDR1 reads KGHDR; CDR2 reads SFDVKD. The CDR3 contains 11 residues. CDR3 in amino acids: CATSDGGAQHF. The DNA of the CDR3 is TGTGCCACCAGTGATGGGGGCGCCCAGCATTTT.

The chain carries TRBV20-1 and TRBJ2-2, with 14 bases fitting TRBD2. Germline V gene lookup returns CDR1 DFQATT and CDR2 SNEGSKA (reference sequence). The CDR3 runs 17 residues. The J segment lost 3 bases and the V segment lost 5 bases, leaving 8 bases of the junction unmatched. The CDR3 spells CSAGPGLAGADTGELFF. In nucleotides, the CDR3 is TGCAGTGCTGGCCCGGGACTAGCGGGAGCAGACACCGGGGAGCTGTTTTTT.

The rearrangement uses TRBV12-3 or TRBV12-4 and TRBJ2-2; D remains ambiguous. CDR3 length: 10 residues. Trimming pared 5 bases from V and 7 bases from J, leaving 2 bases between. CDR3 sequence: CASSGGELFF. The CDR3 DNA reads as TGTGCCAGCAGTGGCGGGGAGCTGTTTTTT.

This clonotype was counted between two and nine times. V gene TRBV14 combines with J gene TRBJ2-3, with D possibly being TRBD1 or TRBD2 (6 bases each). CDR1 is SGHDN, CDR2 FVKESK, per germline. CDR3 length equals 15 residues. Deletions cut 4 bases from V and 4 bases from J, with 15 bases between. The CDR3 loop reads CASSPLGGPPDTQYF. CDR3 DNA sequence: TGTGCCAGCAGCCCTCTTGGGGGGCCCCCAGATACGCAGTATTTT.